This is a list of T cell receptor beta chains from one sample in a study of control samples from healthy donors and cancer patients. Data came from immunoSEQ multiplex PCR; TCRdb stores just in-frame clones and leaves some out. Counted here are fewer than 500,000 clones, about 93% occurring once; the ten biggest clones make up more than 6%. The sequenced material came from PBMCs. These receptors were obtained from a man between 35 and 55 years old with head and neck cancer. Both conserved end residues are part of each CDR3. The order of the fields is J gene, D gene, clone size, V gene, CDR3 protein, CDR3 DNA. A D gene is named only where the DNA matches it firmly. Part of the rows lack a size; the others show once, few, many or a class for expanded clones.

j_gene: TRBJ1-5; d_gene: .; abundance: .; v_gene: TRBV19; CDR3aa: CASSQVTRHQPQHF; CDR3nt: TGTGCCAGTAGTCAAGTAACGCGTCATCAGCCCCAGCATTTT
j_gene: TRBJ2-3; d_gene: .; abundance: .; v_gene: TRBV29-1; CDR3aa: CSVAGTADTQYF; CDR3nt: TGCAGCGTCGCAGGGACCGCAGATACGCAGTATTTT
j_gene: TRBJ1-1; d_gene: .; abundance: .; v_gene: TRBV9; CDR3aa: CASSVGRGVRTEAFF; CDR3nt: TGTGCCAGCAGCGTCGGACGGGGCGTAAGAACTGAAGCTTTCTTT
j_gene: TRBJ2-7; d_gene: .; abundance: once; v_gene: TRBV5-6; CDR3aa: CASSLAYGWHEQYF; CDR3nt: TGTGCCAGCAGCTTGGCATACGGGTGGCACGAGCAGTACTTC
j_gene: TRBJ2-1; d_gene: TRBD2; abundance: .; v_gene: TRBV9; CDR3aa: CASSGGTSGRNEQFF; CDR3nt: TGTGCCAGCAGCGGGGGGACTAGCGGGAGGAATGAGCAGTTCTTC
j_gene: TRBJ1-2; d_gene: .; abundance: .; v_gene: TRBV30; CDR3aa: CALGGYGYTF; CDR3nt: TGTGCCTTGGGCGGGTATGGCTACACCTTC
j_gene: TRBJ2-7; d_gene: TRBD2; abundance: .; v_gene: TRBV28; CDR3aa: CASSLIAGGDEQYF; CDR3nt: TGTGCCAGCAGTTTAATAGCGGGAGGGGATGAGCAGTACTTC
j_gene: TRBJ1-4; d_gene: .; abundance: .; v_gene: TRBV28; CDR3aa: CASWGARGGEKLFF; CDR3nt: TGTGCCAGCTGGGGGGCCCGCGGGGGTGAAAAACTGTTTTTT
j_gene: TRBJ1-6; d_gene: .; abundance: .; v_gene: TRBV27; CDR3aa: CASSWGQPRYLHF; CDR3nt: TGTGCCAGCAGTTGGGGACAACCGAGGTACCTCCACTTT
j_gene: TRBJ1-2; d_gene: .; abundance: .; v_gene: TRBV7-9; CDR3aa: CASSLFRSDHDGYTF; CDR3nt: TGTGCCAGCAGCTTATTTAGATCGGATCATGATGGCTACACCTTC
j_gene: TRBJ2-3; d_gene: TRBD1; abundance: .; v_gene: TRBV7-8; CDR3aa: CASSSRQGGSLDTQYF; CDR3nt: TGTGCCAGCAGCTCGCGACAGGGGGGAAGTTTAGATACGCAGTATTTT
j_gene: TRBJ1-5; d_gene: TRBD1; abundance: once; v_gene: TRBV19; CDR3aa: CASSARGQGVDQPQHF; CDR3nt: TGTGCCAGTAGTGCGAGGGGACAGGGGGTCGATCAGCCCCAGCATTTT
j_gene: TRBJ2-7; d_gene: .; abundance: .; v_gene: TRBV3-1/TRBV3-2; CDR3aa: CASSQTRAVGDEQYF; CDR3nt: TGTGCCAGCAGCCAAACCCGGGCAGTCGGAGACGAGCAGTACTTC
j_gene: TRBJ1-4; d_gene: .; abundance: once; v_gene: TRBV10-1; CDR3aa: CASSGTAEGEKLFF; CDR3nt: TGCGCCAGCAGTGGGACAGCCGAGGGCGAAAAACTGTTTTTT
j_gene: TRBJ2-2; d_gene: TRBD2; abundance: .; v_gene: TRBV5-1; CDR3aa: CASSPTPGTSQSNTGELFF; CDR3nt: TGCGCCAGCAGCCCCACCCCCGGGACTAGCCAATCTAACACCGGGGAGCTGTTTTTT
j_gene: TRBJ2-7; d_gene: .; abundance: .; v_gene: TRBV2; CDR3aa: CASIWGRTEQYF; CDR3nt: TGTGCCAGCATTTGGGGGAGAACCGAGCAGTACTTC
j_gene: TRBJ2-2; d_gene: .; abundance: .; v_gene: TRBV9; CDR3aa: CASNENTGELFF; CDR3nt: TGTGCCAGCAACGAGAACACCGGGGAGCTGTTTTTT
j_gene: TRBJ1-6; d_gene: TRBD1; abundance: .; v_gene: TRBV3-1/TRBV3-2; CDR3aa: CASSQYRGDTSLHF; CDR3nt: TGTGCCAGCAGCCAATACAGGGGAGACACATCCCTCCACTTT
j_gene: TRBJ2-1; d_gene: TRBD2; abundance: .; v_gene: TRBV13; CDR3aa: CASSLRRLTGGNEQFF; CDR3nt: TGTGCCAGCAGCCTTCGGAGACTAACGGGAGGCAATGAGCAGTTCTTC
j_gene: TRBJ1-3; d_gene: .; abundance: .; v_gene: TRBV28; CDR3aa: CAIRGVYGNTIYF; CDR3nt: TGTGCCATCCGCGGGGTTTACGGAAACACCATATATTTT
j_gene: TRBJ1-1; d_gene: .; abundance: .; v_gene: TRBV28; CDR3aa: CASIRPESTEAFF; CDR3nt: TGTGCCAGCATCCGTCCGGAGAGCACTGAAGCTTTCTTT
j_gene: TRBJ2-1; d_gene: TRBD2; abundance: .; v_gene: TRBV19; CDR3aa: CASSDGTSGREEQFF; CDR3nt: TGTGCCAGTAGTGACGGGACTAGCGGGAGGGAGGAGCAGTTCTTC
j_gene: TRBJ2-6; d_gene: .; abundance: once; v_gene: TRBV7-2; CDR3aa: CASSLAGAGANVLTF; CDR3nt: TGTGCCAGCAGCTTAGCGGGGGCTGGGGCCAACGTCCTGACTTTC
j_gene: TRBJ2-7; d_gene: .; abundance: .; v_gene: TRBV19; CDR3aa: CASKLGVSSYEQYF; CDR3nt: TGTGCCAGTAAATTGGGAGTGAGCTCCTACGAGCAGTACTTC
j_gene: TRBJ1-2; d_gene: .; abundance: .; v_gene: TRBV5-6; CDR3aa: CASSLNLMAANYGYTF; CDR3nt: TGTGCCAGCAGCTTGAATTTAATGGCGGCTAACTATGGCTACACCTTC
j_gene: TRBJ2-7; d_gene: .; abundance: .; v_gene: TRBV5-8; CDR3aa: CASRSPGSGFYEQYF; CDR3nt: TGTGCCAGCAGATCCCCGGGTTCCGGCTTCTACGAGCAGTACTTC
j_gene: TRBJ2-3; d_gene: TRBD2; abundance: .; v_gene: TRBV24-1; CDR3aa: CATSDRDRREGYDTQYF; CDR3nt: TGTGCCACCAGTGATCGGGACCGGCGGGAGGGCTACGATACGCAGTATTTT
j_gene: TRBJ2-2; d_gene: .; abundance: .; v_gene: TRBV24-1; CDR3aa: CATSAQGTNTGELFF; CDR3nt: TGTGCCACCAGTGCACAGGGGACTAACACCGGGGAGCTGTTTTTT
j_gene: TRBJ2-5; d_gene: .; abundance: .; v_gene: TRBV29-1; CDR3aa: CSADRAETQYF; CDR3nt: TGCAGCGCTGACAGAGCGGAGACCCAGTACTTC
j_gene: TRBJ2-1; d_gene: .; abundance: .; v_gene: TRBV15; CDR3aa: CATSEDRTRGGDEQFF; CDR3nt: TGTGCCACCAGCGAGGATAGGACACGGGGCGGCGATGAGCAGTTCTTC
j_gene: TRBJ2-1; d_gene: TRBD1; abundance: .; v_gene: TRBV2; CDR3aa: CASSILTPSGGGEQFF; CDR3nt: TGTGCCAGCTCTATCTTGACTCCGTCAGGGGGCGGTGAGCAGTTCTTC
j_gene: TRBJ2-1; d_gene: .; abundance: .; v_gene: TRBV7-3; CDR3aa: CASSLEVGVYNEQFF; CDR3nt: TGTGCCAGCAGCCTCGAGGTGGGAGTTTACAATGAGCAGTTCTTC
j_gene: TRBJ2-2; d_gene: TRBD2; abundance: .; v_gene: TRBV6-2/TRBV6-3; CDR3aa: CASSYLPAGGDGELFF; CDR3nt: TGTGCCAGCAGTTACTTACCAGCGGGGGGGGACGGGGAGCTGTTTTTT
j_gene: TRBJ2-7; d_gene: .; abundance: .; v_gene: TRBV14; CDR3aa: CASSQPQGIGSEEQYF; CDR3nt: TGTGCCAGCAGCCAACCACAGGGGATCGGGAGCGAGGAGCAGTACTTC
j_gene: TRBJ1-4; d_gene: .; abundance: .; v_gene: TRBV19; CDR3aa: CASKVAATAEKLFF; CDR3nt: TGTGCCAGTAAAGTGGCGGCTACGGCCGAAAAACTGTTTTTT
j_gene: TRBJ1-2; d_gene: TRBD1; abundance: .; v_gene: TRBV6-1; CDR3aa: CASSEGTGFNYGYTF; CDR3nt: TGTGCCAGCAGTGAAGGGACAGGGTTTAACTATGGCTACACCTTC
j_gene: TRBJ1-2; d_gene: .; abundance: once; v_gene: TRBV18; CDR3aa: CASSPTGQFSYGYTF; CDR3nt: TGTGCCAGCTCACCGACCGGACAGTTCAGCTATGGCTACACCTTC
j_gene: TRBJ1-1; d_gene: .; abundance: .; v_gene: TRBV7-9; CDR3aa: CASSTRQDMNTEAFF; CDR3nt: TGTGCCAGCAGCACCCGACAGGATATGAACACTGAAGCTTTCTTT
j_gene: TRBJ2-1; d_gene: TRBD1; abundance: .; v_gene: TRBV27; CDR3aa: CASSPDRVSYNEQFF; CDR3nt: TGTGCCAGCAGCCCGGACAGGGTATCCTACAATGAGCAGTTCTTC
j_gene: TRBJ1-2; d_gene: .; abundance: few; v_gene: TRBV5-1; CDR3aa: CASSLLGEDGYTF; CDR3nt: TGCGCCAGCAGCTTGTTGGGGGAAGATGGCTACACCTTC
j_gene: TRBJ2-1; d_gene: .; abundance: .; v_gene: TRBV28; CDR3aa: CASSSPGLGSWGEQFF; CDR3nt: TGTGCCAGCAGTTCCCCCGGGTTAGGGTCTTGGGGGGAGCAGTTCTTC
j_gene: TRBJ1-1; d_gene: .; abundance: .; v_gene: TRBV30; CDR3aa: CAWTFGGTEAFF; CDR3nt: TGTGCCTGGACCTTTGGGGGCACTGAAGCTTTCTTT
j_gene: TRBJ2-7; d_gene: .; abundance: .; v_gene: TRBV6-6; CDR3aa: CASGEGVFYEQYF; CDR3nt: TGTGCCAGCGGCGAGGGGGTATTCTACGAGCAGTACTTC
j_gene: TRBJ1-2; d_gene: .; abundance: .; v_gene: TRBV7-9; CDR3aa: CASVQGGGYTF; CDR3nt: TGTGCCAGCGTTCAGGGCGGTGGCTACACCTTC
j_gene: TRBJ2-7; d_gene: .; abundance: .; v_gene: TRBV5-4; CDR3aa: CASSFTGSGGYEQYF; CDR3nt: TGTGCCAGCAGCTTCACAGGGAGTGGGGGCTACGAGCAGTACTTC
j_gene: TRBJ1-5; d_gene: .; abundance: .; v_gene: TRBV24-1; CDR3aa: CATSPGGVFYSNQPQHF; CDR3nt: TGTGCCACCAGCCCGGGTGGGGTTTTTTATAGCAATCAGCCCCAGCATTTT
j_gene: TRBJ1-6; d_gene: .; abundance: .; v_gene: TRBV11-1; CDR3aa: CASSFGTANNSPLHF; CDR3nt: TGTGCCAGCAGCTTCGGGACGGCGAATAATTCACCCCTCCACTTT
j_gene: TRBJ2-7; d_gene: TRBD1; abundance: few; v_gene: TRBV9; CDR3aa: CASSVATGGPYEQYF; CDR3nt: TGTGCCAGCAGCGTTGCTACAGGGGGCCCCTACGAGCAGTACTTC